One sample yielded the 4 T cell receptor beta chains listed below, sequenced in a study of low-dose radiotherapy and immunotherapy resistance in tumors. Alpha and beta chains were covered, as first-strand cDNA relied on TRAV- and TRBV-specific primers. With a constant-region primer and a V-primer adapter, TCRs were subjected to about 20 PCR cycles of amplification. A single record per CDR3 protein comes from TCRdb applying MiXCR to the reads. Of tens of thousands of distinct CDR3 sequences in the sample, roughly 19% were seen once. Time point given: before trial treatment. Sample: PBMCs, taken before treatment. The receptors stem from a male donor with prostate cancer.

This clonotype was detected many times. V gene TRBV5-1 combines with J gene TRBJ1-5, with 9 nucleotides matching TRBD1. Trimming took 0 bases from V and 5 from J; bases not matched to a gene: 3. From germline, CDR1 is SGHRS and CDR2 YFSETQ. The CDR3 contains 15 residues. In nucleotides, the CDR3 is TGCGCCAGCAGCTTGGAAGGGACAGGGCATCAGCCCCAGCATTTT. The encoded protein is CASSLEGTGHQPQHF.

This clonotype is medium-sized in the sample. The rearrangement links TRBV4-1 to TRBJ1-2, with D uncertain. The V end was cut by 0 bases, the J end by 7 bases, with 0 bases between. This CDR3 has 10 amino acids. CDR1 MGHRA and CDR2 YSYEKL come from the germline V gene. CDR3 in amino acids: CASSQDGYTF. CDR3 in DNA: TGCGCCAGCAGCCAAGATGGCTACACCTTC.

This clonotype was found many times. This chain uses TRBV4-3 with TRBJ2-1; the D is unclear. The length of the CDR3 is 12 residues. Germline V CDR1 and CDR2: LGHNA, YSLEER. V was shortened by 1 base and J by 7 bases, with 5 bases between the two germline ends. The CDR3, as DNA: TGCGCCAGCAGCCAAGTCCGGAATGAGCAGTTCTTC. Translated, it gives CASSQVRNEQFF.

There are many counts of this clonotype. The genes are TRBV9 and TRBJ2-2; the D is unclear. The V gene lost 4 bases and the J gene lost 0 bases, with 10 bases spanning the gap. CDR3 length: 15 amino acids. The germline V gene encodes CDR1 SGDLS and CDR2 YYNGEE. As DNA, the CDR3 is TGTGCCAGCAGCCCTCGGGTTACGAACACCGGGGAGCTGTTTTTT. This translates into CASSPRVTNTGELFF.